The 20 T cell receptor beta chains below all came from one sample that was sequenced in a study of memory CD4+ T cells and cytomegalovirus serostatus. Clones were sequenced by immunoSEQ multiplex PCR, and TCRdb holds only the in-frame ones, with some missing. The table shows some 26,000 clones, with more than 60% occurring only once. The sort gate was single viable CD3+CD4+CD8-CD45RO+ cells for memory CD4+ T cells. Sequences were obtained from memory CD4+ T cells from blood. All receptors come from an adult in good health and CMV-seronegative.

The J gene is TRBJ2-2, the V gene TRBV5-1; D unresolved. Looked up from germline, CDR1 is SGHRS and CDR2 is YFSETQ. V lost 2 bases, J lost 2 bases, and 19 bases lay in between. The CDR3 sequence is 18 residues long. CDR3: CASSLSGPRAVNTGELFF. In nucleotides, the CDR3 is TGCGCCAGCAGCTTATCAGGACCCCGGGCGGTAAACACCGGGGAGCTGTTTTTT.

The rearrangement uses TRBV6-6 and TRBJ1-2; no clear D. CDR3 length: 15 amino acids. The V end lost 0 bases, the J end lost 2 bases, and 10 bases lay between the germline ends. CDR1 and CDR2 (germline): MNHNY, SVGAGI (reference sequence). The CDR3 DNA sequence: TGTGCCAGCAGTTACTCGTGGAAAGGAAACTATGGCTACACCTTC. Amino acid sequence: CASSYSWKGNYGYTF.

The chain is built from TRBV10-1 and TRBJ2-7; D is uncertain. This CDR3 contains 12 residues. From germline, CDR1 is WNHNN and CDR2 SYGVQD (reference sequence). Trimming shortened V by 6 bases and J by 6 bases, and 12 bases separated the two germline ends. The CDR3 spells CASSSSGVEQYF. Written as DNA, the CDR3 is TGCGCCAGCAGCTCGTCGGGTGTCGAGCAGTACTTC.

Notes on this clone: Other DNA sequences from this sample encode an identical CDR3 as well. In nucleotides, the CDR3 is TGCGCCAGCAGTGAGGGTAGAGACAGGGGGACCGGGGAGCTGTTTTTT. Encoded protein: CASSEGRDRGTGELFF. V usage is TRBV10-2 and J usage is TRBJ2-2, with 9 positions matching TRBD1. Germline assignment: CDR1 WSHSY and CDR2 SAAADI. Germline trimming cut 2 bases from V and 5 bases from J; bases unmatched to any gene: 6. This CDR3 contains 16 residues.

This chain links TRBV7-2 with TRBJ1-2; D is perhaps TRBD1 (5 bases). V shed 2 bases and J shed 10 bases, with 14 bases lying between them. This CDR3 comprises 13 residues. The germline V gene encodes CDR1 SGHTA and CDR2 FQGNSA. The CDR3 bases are TGTGCCAGCAGCTTAAGGTGGGGGGATGCCTACACCTTC. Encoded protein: CASSLRWGDAYTF. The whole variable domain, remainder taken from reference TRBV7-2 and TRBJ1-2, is GAGVSQSPSNKVTEKGKDVELRCDPISGHTALYWYRQSLGQGLEFLIYFQGNSAPDKSGLPSDRFSAERTGGSVSTLTIQRTQQEDSAVYLCASSLRWGDAYTFGSGTRLTVV.

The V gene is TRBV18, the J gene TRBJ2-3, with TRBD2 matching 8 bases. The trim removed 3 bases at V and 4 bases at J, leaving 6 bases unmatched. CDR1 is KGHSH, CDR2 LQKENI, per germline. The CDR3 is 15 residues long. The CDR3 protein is CASSPTNGGADTQYF. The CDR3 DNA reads TGTGCCAGCTCACCTACGAACGGGGGGGCAGATACGCAGTATTTT.

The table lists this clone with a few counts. The CDR3 protein is CASSTGGGRRETQYF. The CDR3, as DNA: TGTGCCAGTAGTACCGGAGGGGGAAGGAGAGAGACCCAGTACTTC. The rearrangement uses TRBV19 and TRBJ2-5; D may be TRBD1 or TRBD2 (6 bases each). Per germline, CDR1 LNHDA and CDR2 SQIVND (reference sequence). The CDR3 contains 15 residues. V gave up 4 bases and J gave up 4 bases, with 16 bases separating them.

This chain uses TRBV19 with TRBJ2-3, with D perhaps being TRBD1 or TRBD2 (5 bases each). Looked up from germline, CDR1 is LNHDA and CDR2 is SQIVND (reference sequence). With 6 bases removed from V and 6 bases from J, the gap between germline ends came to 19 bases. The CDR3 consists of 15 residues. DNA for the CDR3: TGTGCCAGTAGGAGAGGAGTGGGGACCAGTGATACGCAGTATTTT. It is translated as CASRRGVGTSDTQYF.

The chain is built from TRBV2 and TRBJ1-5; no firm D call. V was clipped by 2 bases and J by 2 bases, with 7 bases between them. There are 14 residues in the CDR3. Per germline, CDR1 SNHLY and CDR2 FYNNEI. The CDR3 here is CASSEPQGNQPQHF. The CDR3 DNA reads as TGTGCCAGCAGTGAACCCCAGGGCAATCAGCCCCAGCATTTT.

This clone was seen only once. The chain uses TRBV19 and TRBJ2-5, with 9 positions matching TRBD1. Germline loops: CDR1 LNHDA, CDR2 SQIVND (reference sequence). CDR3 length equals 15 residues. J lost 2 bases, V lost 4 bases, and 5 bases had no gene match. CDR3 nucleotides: TGTGCCAGTAGTAACGGACAGGGGAGGCAAGAGACCCAGTACTTC. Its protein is CASSNGQGRQETQYF.

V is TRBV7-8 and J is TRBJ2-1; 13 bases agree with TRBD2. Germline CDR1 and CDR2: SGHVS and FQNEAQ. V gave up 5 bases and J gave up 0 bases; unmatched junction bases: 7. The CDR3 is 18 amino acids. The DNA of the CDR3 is TGTGCCAGCAGCATCGGACTAGCGGGGGCCCGCTCCTACAATGAGCAGTTCTTC. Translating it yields CASSIGLAGARSYNEQFF.

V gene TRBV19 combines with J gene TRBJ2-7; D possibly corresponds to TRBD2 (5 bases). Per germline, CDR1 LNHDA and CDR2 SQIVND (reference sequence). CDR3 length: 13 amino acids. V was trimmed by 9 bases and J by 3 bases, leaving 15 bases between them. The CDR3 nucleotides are TGTGCCAGCCAACGGGATCGGGACTACGAGCAGTACTTC. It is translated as CASQRDRDYEQYF.

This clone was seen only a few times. CDR3 in amino acids: CSATRGHEAFF. CDR3 in DNA: TGCAGTGCTACCAGGGGCCATGAAGCTTTCTTT. The chain carries TRBV20-1 and TRBJ1-1, with D tentatively TRBD1 (6 bases). The germline CDR1 and CDR2 sequences are DFQATT and SNEGSKA (reference sequence). V lost 4 bases to trimming and J lost 7 bases, with 10 bases between them. CDR3 length: 11 residues.

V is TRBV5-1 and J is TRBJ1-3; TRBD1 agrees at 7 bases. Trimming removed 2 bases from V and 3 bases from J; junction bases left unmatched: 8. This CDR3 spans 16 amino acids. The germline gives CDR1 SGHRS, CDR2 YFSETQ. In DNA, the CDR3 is TGCGCCAGCAGCTTACAGGGGACTCTGAGTGGAAACACCATATATTTT. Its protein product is CASSLQGTLSGNTIYF.

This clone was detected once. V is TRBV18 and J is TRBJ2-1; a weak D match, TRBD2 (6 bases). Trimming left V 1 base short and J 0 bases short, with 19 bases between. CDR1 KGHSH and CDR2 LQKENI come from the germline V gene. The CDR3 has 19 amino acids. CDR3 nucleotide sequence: TGTGCCAGCTCACCACTGGCCCCGGACTACCTTAACTCCTACAATGAGCAGTTCTTC. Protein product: CASSPLAPDYLNSYNEQFF.

The CDR3 loop is CASSILGQEGNEQFF. CDR3 coding DNA: TGTGCCAGTAGTATCCTGGGACAGGAGGGGAATGAGCAGTTCTTC. The rearrangement joins TRBV19 to TRBJ2-1, with 8 bases aligning to TRBD1. Germline trimming cut 3 bases from V and 7 bases from J; bases unmatched to any gene: 8. Per the germline V gene, CDR1 is LNHDA and CDR2 is SQIVND (reference sequence). This CDR3 region has 15 residues.

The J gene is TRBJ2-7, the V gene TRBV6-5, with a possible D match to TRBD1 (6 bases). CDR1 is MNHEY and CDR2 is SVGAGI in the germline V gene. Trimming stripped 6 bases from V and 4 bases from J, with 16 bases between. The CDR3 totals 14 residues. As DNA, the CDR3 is TGTGCCAGCAGAGGGGGTGGGGTGGGGTACGAGCAGTACTTC. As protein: CASRGGGVGYEQYF.

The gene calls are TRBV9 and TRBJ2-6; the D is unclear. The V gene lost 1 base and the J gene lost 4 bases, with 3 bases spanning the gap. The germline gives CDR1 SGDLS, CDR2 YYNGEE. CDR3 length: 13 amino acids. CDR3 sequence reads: CASSVSGANVLTF. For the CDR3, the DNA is TGTGCCAGCAGCGTATCAGGGGCCAACGTCCTGACTTTC.

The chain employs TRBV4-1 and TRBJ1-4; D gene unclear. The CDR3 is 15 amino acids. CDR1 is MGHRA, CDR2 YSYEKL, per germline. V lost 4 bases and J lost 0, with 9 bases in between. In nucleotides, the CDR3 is TGCGCCAGCAGCCTGAGACCTGCAACTAATGAAAAACTGTTTTTT. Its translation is CASSLRPATNEKLFF.

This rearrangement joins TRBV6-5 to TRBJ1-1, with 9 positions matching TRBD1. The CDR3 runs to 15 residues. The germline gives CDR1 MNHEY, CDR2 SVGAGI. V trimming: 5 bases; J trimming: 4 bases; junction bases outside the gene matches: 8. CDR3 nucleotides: TGTGCCAGCAGTCGTCTAACAGGGGGCATCACTGAAGCTTTCTTT. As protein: CASSRLTGGITEAFF.